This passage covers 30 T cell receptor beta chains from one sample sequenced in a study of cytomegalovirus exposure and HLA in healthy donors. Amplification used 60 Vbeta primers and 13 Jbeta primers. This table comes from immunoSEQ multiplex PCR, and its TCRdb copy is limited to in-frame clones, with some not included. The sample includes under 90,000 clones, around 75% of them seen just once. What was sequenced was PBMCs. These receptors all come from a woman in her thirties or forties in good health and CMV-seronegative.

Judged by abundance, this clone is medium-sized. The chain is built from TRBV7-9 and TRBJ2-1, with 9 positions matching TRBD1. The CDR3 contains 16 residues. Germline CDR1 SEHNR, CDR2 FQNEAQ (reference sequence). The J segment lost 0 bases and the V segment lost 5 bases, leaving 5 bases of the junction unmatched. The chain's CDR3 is CASSVGTGSSYNEQFF. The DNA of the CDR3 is TGTGCCAGCAGCGTTGGGACAGGGAGCTCCTACAATGAGCAGTTCTTC.

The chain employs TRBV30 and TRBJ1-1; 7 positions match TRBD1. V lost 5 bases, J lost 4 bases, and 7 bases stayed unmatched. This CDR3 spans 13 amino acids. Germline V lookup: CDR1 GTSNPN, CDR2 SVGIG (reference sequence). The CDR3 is CAWETGRGTEAFF. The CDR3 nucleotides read TGTGCCTGGGAGACAGGGAGAGGCACTGAAGCTTTCTTT.

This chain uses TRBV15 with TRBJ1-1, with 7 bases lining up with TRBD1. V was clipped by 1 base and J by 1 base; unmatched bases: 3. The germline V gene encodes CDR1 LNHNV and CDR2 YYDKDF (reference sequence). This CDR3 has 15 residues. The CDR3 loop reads CATSRARTGNTEAFF. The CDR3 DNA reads TGTGCCACCAGCAGAGCCCGGACAGGGAACACTGAAGCTTTCTTT.

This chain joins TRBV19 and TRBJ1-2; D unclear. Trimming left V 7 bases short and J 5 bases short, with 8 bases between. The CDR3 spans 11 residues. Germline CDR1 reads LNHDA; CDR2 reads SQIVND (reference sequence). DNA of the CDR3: TGTGCCAGTAATTGGGAGTATGGCTACACCTTC. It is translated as CASNWEYGYTF.

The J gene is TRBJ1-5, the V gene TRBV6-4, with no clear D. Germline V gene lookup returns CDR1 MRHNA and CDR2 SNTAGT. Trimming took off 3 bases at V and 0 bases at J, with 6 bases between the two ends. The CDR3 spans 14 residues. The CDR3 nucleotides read TGTGCCAGCAGTGAAGCCGCTAGCAATCAGCCCCAGCATTTT. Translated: CASSEAASNQPQHF.

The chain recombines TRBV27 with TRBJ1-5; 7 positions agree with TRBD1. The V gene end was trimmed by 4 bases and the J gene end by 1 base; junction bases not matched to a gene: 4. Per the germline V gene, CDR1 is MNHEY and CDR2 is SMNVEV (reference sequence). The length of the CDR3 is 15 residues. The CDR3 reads CASSSTGQSNQPQHF. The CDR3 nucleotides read TGTGCCAGCAGTTCAACGGGACAGAGCAATCAGCCCCAGCATTTT.

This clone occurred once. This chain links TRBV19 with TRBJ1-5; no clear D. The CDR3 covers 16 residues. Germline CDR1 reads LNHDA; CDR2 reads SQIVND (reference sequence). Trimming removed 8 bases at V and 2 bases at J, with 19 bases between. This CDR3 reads CASVRRPEDGNQPQHF. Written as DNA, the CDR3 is TGTGCCAGTGTCCGACGCCCCGAGGATGGCAATCAGCCCCAGCATTTT. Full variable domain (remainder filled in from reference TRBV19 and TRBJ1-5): DGGITQSPKYLFRKEGQNVTLSCEQNLNHDAMYWYRQDPGQGLRLIYYSQIVNDFQKGDIAEGYSVSREKKESFPLTVTSAQKNPTAFYLCASVRRPEDGNQPQHFGDGTRLSIL.

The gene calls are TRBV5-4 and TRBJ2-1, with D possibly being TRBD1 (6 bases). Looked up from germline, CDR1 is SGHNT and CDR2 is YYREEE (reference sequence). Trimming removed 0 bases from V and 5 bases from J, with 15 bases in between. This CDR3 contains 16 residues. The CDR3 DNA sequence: TGTGCCAGCAGCTTGGGGGGGCCTAGCTCTCACAATGAGCAGTTCTTC. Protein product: CASSLGGPSSHNEQFF.

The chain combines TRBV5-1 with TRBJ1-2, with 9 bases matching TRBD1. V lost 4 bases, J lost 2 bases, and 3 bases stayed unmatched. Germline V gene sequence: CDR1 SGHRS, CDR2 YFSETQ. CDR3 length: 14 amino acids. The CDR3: CASSPDRGNYGYTF. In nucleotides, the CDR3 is TGCGCCAGCAGCCCGGACAGGGGAAACTATGGCTACACCTTC.

CDR3 region: CASSESGQAQGGQYF. DNA of the CDR3: TGCGCCAGCAGTGAGTCCGGACAGGCCCAGGGGGGGCAGTACTTC. The gene calls are TRBV10-1 and TRBJ2-7; D may be TRBD1 (7 bases). Germline V lookup: CDR1 WNHNN, CDR2 SYGVQD (reference sequence). The CDR3 totals 15 residues. The ends were cut back, 0 bases at V and 9 bases at J, with 18 bases in the middle.

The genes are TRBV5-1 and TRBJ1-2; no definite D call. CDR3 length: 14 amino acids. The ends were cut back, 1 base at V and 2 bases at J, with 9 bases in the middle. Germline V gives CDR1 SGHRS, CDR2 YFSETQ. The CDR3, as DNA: TGCGCCAGCAGCTTGTCGAGGGCGAACTATGGCTACACCTTC. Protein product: CASSLSRANYGYTF.

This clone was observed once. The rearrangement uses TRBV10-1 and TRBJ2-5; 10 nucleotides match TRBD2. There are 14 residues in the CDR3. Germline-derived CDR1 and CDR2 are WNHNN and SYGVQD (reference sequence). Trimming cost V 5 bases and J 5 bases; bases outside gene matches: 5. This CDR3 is CASSPAGGHETQYF. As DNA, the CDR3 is TGCGCCAGCAGTCCAGCGGGAGGGCATGAGACCCAGTACTTC.

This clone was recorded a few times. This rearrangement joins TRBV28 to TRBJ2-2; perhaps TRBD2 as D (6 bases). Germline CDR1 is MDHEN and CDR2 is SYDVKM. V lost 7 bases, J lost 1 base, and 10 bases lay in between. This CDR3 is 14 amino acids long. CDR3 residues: CASNGGMNTGELFF. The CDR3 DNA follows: TGTGCCAGCAACGGCGGGATGAACACCGGGGAGCTGTTTTTT.

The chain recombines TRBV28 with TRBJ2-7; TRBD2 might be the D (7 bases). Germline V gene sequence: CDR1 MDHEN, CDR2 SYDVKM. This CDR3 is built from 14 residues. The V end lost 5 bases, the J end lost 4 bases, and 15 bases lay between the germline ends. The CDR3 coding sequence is TGTGCCAGCAGTCGCGGGGGAGGGGGGTACGAGCAGTACTTC. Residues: CASSRGGGGYEQYF.

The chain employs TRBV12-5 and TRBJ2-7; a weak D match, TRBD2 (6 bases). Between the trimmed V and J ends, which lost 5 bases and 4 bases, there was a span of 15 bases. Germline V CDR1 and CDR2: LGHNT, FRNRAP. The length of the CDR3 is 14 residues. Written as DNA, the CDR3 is TGTGCTAGTGGTCAGGTGGCGGGACCATACGAGCAGTACTTC. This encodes CASGQVAGPYEQYF.

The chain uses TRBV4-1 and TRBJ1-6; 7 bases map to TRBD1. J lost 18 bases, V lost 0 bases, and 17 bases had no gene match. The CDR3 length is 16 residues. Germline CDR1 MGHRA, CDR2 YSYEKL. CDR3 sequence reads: CASSQDVGQAIQMRHF. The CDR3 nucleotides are TGCGCCAGCAGCCAAGATGTTGGACAGGCTATTCAGATGCGCCACTTT.

The CDR3 here is CASSSRTSGSHNEQFF. The CDR3 DNA reads TGTGCCAGCAGCTCCAGGACTAGCGGGAGTCACAATGAGCAGTTCTTC. The chain carries TRBV7-3 and TRBJ2-1; 13 bases are shared with TRBD2. The CDR3 sequence is 16 residues long. CDR1 SGHTA and CDR2 FQGTGA come from the germline V gene. J was trimmed by 5 bases and V by 4 bases; bases with no gene match: 5.

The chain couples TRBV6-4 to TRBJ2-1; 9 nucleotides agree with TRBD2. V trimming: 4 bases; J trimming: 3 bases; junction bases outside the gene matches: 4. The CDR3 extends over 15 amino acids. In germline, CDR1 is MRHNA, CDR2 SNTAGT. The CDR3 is CASSVDSGGYNEQFF. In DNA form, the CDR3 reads TGTGCCAGCAGTGTTGATAGCGGGGGCTACAATGAGCAGTTCTTC.

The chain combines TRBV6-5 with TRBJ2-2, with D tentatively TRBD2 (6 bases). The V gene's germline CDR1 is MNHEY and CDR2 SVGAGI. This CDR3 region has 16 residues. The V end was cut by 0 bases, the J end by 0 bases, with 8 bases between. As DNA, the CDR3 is TGTGCCAGCAGTTACTCTCTAGCGACGAACACCGGGGAGCTGTTTTTT. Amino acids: CASSYSLATNTGELFF.

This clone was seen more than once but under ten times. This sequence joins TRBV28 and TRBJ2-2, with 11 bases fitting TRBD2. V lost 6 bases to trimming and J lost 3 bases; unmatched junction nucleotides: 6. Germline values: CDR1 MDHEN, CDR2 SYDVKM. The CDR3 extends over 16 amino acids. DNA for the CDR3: TGTGCCAGCAGCCCGGGACTAGCGGAGTACACCGGGGAGCTGTTTTTT. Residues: CASSPGLAEYTGELFF.

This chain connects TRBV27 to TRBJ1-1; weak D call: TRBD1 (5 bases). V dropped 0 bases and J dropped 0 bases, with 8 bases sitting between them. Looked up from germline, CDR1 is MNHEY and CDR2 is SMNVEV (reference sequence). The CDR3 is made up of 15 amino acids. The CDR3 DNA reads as TGTGCCAGCAGTTTATCGCGGGGGATGAACACTGAAGCTTTCTTT. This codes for CASSLSRGMNTEAFF.

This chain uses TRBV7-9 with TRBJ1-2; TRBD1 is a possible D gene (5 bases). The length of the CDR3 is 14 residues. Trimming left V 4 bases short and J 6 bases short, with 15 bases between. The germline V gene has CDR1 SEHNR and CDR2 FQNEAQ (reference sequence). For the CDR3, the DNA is TGTGCCAGCAGCTCATCGGGGGGGGGTGATGGCTACACCTTC. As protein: CASSSSGGGDGYTF.

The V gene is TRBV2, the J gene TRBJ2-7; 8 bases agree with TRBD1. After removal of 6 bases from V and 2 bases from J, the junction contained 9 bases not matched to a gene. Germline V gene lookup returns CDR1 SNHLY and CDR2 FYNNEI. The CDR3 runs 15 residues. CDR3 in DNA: TGTGCCAGCAGGGTGGGCAGGGGGCATACCTACGAGCAGTACTTC. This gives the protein CASRVGRGHTYEQYF. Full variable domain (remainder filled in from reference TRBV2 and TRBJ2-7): EPEVTQTPSHQVTQMGQEVILRCVPISNHLYFYWYRQILGQKVEFLVSFYNNEISEKSEIFDDQFSVERPDGSNFTLKIRSTKLEDSAMYFCASRVGRGHTYEQYFGPGTRLTVT.

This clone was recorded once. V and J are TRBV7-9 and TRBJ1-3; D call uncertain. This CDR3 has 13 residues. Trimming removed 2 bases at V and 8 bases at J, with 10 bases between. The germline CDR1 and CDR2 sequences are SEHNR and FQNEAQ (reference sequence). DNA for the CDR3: TGTGCCAGCAGCTTAAATCAGGCTGACACCATATATTTT. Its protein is CASSLNQADTIYF.

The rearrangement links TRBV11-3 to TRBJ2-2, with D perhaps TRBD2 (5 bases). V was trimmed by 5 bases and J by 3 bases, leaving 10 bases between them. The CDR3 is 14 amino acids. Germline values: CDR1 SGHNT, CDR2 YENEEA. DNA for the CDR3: TGTGCCAGCAGCCCGAGGCGGGACACCGGGGAGCTGTTTTTT. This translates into CASSPRRDTGELFF.

CDR3 coding DNA: TGTGCCAGCAGTTACCCCAGGGTACCGCGTTCACCCTCTTCTGATGCCCAAGAGACCCAGTACTTC. It yields the protein CASSYPRVPRSPSSDAQETQYF. This chain connects TRBV28 to TRBJ2-5; D might be TRBD1 (5 bases). CDR1 is MDHEN, CDR2 SYDVKM, per germline. V was cut by 4 bases and J by 1 base, with 34 bases left in between. There are 22 residues in the CDR3. The full variable domain, with the rest looked up from reference TRBV28 and TRBJ2-5, is DVKVTQSSRYLVKRTGEKVFLECVQDMDHENMFWYRQDPGLGLRLIYFSYDVKMKEKGDIPEGYSVSREKKERFSLILESASTNQTSMYLCASSYPRVPRSPSSDAQETQYFGPGTRLLVL.

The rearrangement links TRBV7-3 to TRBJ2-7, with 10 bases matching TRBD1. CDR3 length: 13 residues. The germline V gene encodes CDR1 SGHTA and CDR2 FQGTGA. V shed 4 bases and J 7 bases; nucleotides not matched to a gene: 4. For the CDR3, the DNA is TGTGCCAGCAGCTCGGACAGGGGGAGGGAGCAGTACTTC. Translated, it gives CASSSDRGREQYF.

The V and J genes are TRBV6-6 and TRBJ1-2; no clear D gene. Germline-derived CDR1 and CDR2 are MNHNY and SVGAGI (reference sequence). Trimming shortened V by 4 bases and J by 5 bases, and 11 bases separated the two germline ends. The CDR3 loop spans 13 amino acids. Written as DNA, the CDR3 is TGTGCCAGCAGTTTTCGCGGGGATTATGGCTACACCTTC. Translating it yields CASSFRGDYGYTF.

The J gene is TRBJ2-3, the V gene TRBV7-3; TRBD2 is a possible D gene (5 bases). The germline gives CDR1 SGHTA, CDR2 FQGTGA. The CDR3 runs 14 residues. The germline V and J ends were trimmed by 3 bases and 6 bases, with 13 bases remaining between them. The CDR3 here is CASSFQPSSDTQYF. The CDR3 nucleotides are TGTGCCAGCAGCTTTCAGCCTAGCTCCGATACGCAGTATTTT. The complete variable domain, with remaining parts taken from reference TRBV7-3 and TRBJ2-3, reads GAGVSQTPSNKVTEKGKYVELRCDPISGHTALYWYRQSLGQGPEFLIYFQGTGAADDSGLPNDRFFAVRPEGSVSTLKIQRTERGDSAVYLCASSFQPSSDTQYFGPGTRLTVL.

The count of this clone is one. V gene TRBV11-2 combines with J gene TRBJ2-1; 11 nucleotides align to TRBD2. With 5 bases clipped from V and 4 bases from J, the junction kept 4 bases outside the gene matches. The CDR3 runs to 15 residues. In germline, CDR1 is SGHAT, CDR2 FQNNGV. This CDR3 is CASSRTSGPYNEQFF. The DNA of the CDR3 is TGTGCCAGCAGCCGGACTAGCGGGCCGTACAATGAGCAGTTCTTC. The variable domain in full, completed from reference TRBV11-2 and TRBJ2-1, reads EAGVAQSPRYKIIEKRQSVAFWCNPISGHATLYWYQQILGQGPKLLIQFQNNGVVDDSQLPKDRFSAERLKGVDSTLKIQPAKLEDSAVYLCASSRTSGPYNEQFFGPGTRLTVL.